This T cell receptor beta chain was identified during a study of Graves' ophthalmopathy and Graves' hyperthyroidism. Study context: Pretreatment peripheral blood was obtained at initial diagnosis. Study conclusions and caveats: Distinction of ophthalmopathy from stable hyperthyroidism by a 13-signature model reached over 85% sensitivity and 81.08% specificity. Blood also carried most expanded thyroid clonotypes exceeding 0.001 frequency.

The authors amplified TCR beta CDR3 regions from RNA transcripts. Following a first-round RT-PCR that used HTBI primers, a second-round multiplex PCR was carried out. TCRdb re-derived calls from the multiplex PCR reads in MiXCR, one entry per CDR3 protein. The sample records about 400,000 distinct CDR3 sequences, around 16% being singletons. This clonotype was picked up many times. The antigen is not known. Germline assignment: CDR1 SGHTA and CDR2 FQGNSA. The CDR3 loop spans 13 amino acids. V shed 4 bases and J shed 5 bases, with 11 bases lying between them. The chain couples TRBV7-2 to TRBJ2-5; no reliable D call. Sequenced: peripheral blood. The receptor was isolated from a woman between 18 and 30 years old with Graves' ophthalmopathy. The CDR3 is CASSWGKSETQYF. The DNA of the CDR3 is TGTGCCAGCAGCTGGGGAAAGTCGGAGACCCAGTACTTC.